In its sample, the clone carrying this TCR beta chain was seen once. The assay was immunoSEQ multiplex PCR, and TCRdb's table has in-frame clones only and misses some. The repertoire includes approximately 250,000 clones, approximately 86% of them detected once, and around 9% sits in the top ten. This entry belongs to a study of blood T cell repertoires in COVID-19. Study as a whole: There were acute and convalescent COVID-19 samples, and they came from the United States, Italy and Spain.

This TCR was recovered from a middle-aged man with active or convalescent COVID-19. Specimen: peripheral blood.

The CDR3 DNA sequence: TGTGCCAGCAGCTTGGCCGCGGGTAGTTCCGGGGAGCTGTTTTTT. Its translation is CASSLAAGSSGELFF. The V call is TRBV5-6, the J call TRBJ2-2; D possibly corresponds to TRBD2 (5 bases). This CDR3 region has 15 residues. From germline, CDR1 is SGHDT and CDR2 YYEEEE. Trimming pared 0 bases from V and 6 bases from J, leaving 12 bases between.